This T cell receptor (beta chain) was observed in a study of control samples from healthy donors and cancer patients. Profiling relied on immunoSEQ multiplex PCR, and the TCRdb table lists in-frame clones only, not all of them. There are fewer than 200,000 clones in the sample; 90% occur only once, and about 1.4% lies in the top ten. Trimming stripped 0 bases from V and 10 bases from J, with 9 bases between. The CDR3 sequence is 12 residues long. Germline V gene sequence: CDR1 SQVTM, CDR2 ANQGSEA. Sequences were obtained from blood. This receptor was obtained from a woman aged 45-60 years in good health. V gene TRBV29-1 combines with J gene TRBJ2-2; D gene unclear. In nucleotides, the CDR3 is TGCAGCGTTGAAGAGGGATACGAGGAGCTGTTTTTT. Its protein is CSVEEGYEELFF.